These 17 T cell receptor beta chains were sequenced from one sample in a study of blood T cell repertoires in COVID-19. The method was immunoSEQ multiplex PCR; TCRdb's version includes in-frame clones alone and lacks a portion of them. The sample holds under 300,000 clones, approximately 85% seen once. The sample consisted of peripheral blood. Source of these receptors: a woman in her twenties or thirties with acute or convalescent COVID-19.

This clone was picked up a small number of times. The rearrangement joins TRBV7-2 to TRBJ2-1; unclear D gene. Germline-derived CDR1 and CDR2 are SGHTA and FQGNSA. The germline V and J ends were trimmed by 0 bases and 4 bases, with 4 bases remaining between them. CDR3 length: 13 amino acids. In nucleotides, the CDR3 is TGTGCCAGCAGCTTAGCGCTATACAATGAGCAGTTCTTC. Protein sequence: CASSLALYNEQFF.

This clone is a singleton in its sample. The CDR3 DNA follows: TGTGCCAGCAGTTTAGGACTAGCTGTAGATACGCAGTATTTT. It is translated as CASSLGLAVDTQYF. The rearrangement joins TRBV28 to TRBJ2-3; the match to TRBD2 covers 8 bases. The CDR3 extends over 14 amino acids. Trimming took 2 bases from V and 5 from J; bases not matched to a gene: 3. Per the germline V gene, CDR1 is MDHEN and CDR2 is SYDVKM.

The rearrangement links TRBV23-1 to TRBJ1-1; D not certain. TRBV23-1 is filed as an ORF, its function uncertain. The CDR3 has 14 amino acids. V lost 2 bases, J lost 4 bases, and 11 bases lay in between. CDR3 amino acids: CASSQRRSFTEAFF. DNA of the CDR3: TGCGCCAGCAGTCAAAGACGGAGTTTCACTGAAGCTTTCTTT.

V usage is TRBV11-1 and J usage is TRBJ2-1; D uncertain. This CDR3 has 15 residues. Germline V gene sequence: CDR1 SGHAT, CDR2 FQDESV (reference sequence). The V end was cut by 4 bases, the J end by 10 bases, with 20 bases between. The CDR3 loop reads CASSSPGPTLSEQFF. CDR3 bases: TGTGCCAGCAGCTCTCCGGGTCCCACCTTATCCGAGCAGTTCTTC. The full variable domain, in which reference TRBV11-1 and TRBJ2-1 provide the parts outside the CDR3, is EAEVAQSPRYKITEKSQAVAFWCDPISGHATLYWYRQILGQGPELLVQFQDESVVDDSQLPKDRFSAERLKGVDSTLKIQPAELGDSAMYLCASSSPGPTLSEQFFGPGTRLTVL.

This clone was counted between two and nine times. This rearrangement joins TRBV27 to TRBJ1-5, with D unresolved. V gave up 5 bases and J gave up 6 bases, with 11 bases separating them. The CDR3 runs to 13 residues. CDR1 is MNHEY and CDR2 is SMNVEV in the germline V gene (reference sequence). The CDR3 nucleotides are TGTGCCAGCAGTCCCCACTTGATTCAGCCCCAGCATTTT. It yields the protein CASSPHLIQPQHF.

This rearrangement joins TRBV19 to TRBJ1-2; 10 nucleotides match TRBD1. The CDR3 spans 15 residues. Germline loops: CDR1 LNHDA, CDR2 SQIVND (reference sequence). The V gene end was trimmed by 8 bases and the J gene end by 10 bases; junction bases not matched to a gene: 16. Here the CDR3 DNA reads TGTGCCAGTTTACTTATGCCGGGACAGGGGAGAAACTACACCTTC. It is translated as CASLLMPGQGRNYTF.

The chain combines TRBV19 with TRBJ1-2, with 8 bases identical to TRBD1. This CDR3 comprises 14 residues. V dropped 5 bases and J dropped 6; count of bases not matched to a gene: 8. The germline CDR1 and CDR2 sequences are LNHDA and SQIVND (reference sequence). The CDR3 DNA reads as TGTGCCAGTAGTCCCGGGACAGGTCGCGATGGCTACACCTTC. As protein: CASSPGTGRDGYTF. The whole variable domain, remainder taken from reference TRBV19 and TRBJ1-2, is DGGITQSPKYLFRKEGQNVTLSCEQNLNHDAMYWYRQDPGQGLRLIYYSQIVNDFQKGDIAEGYSVSREKKESFPLTVTSAQKNPTAFYLCASSPGTGRDGYTFGSGTRLTVV.

This chain joins TRBV6-5 and TRBJ2-7; 9 bases agree with TRBD1. J was trimmed by 5 bases and V by 8 bases; bases with no gene match: 7. The CDR3 is 13 amino acids. The germline gives CDR1 MNHEY, CDR2 SVGAGI. The CDR3 is CASGYRGPHEQYF. DNA of the CDR3: TGTGCCAGCGGGTACAGGGGGCCCCACGAGCAGTACTTC.

The rearrangement joins TRBV10-3 to TRBJ2-2; the D is unclear. V was clipped by 7 bases and J by 7 bases, with 13 bases between them. From germline, CDR1 is ENHRY and CDR2 SYGVKD. The CDR3 extends over 13 amino acids. The CDR3 DNA is TGTGCCATCACTGCGCTGATAAGCGGGGAGCTGTTTTTT. Translation: CAITALISGELFF.

The chain uses TRBV5-1 and TRBJ2-5; 7 nucleotides line up with TRBD1. The CDR3 is 15 residues long. J lost 5 bases, V lost 4 bases, and 11 bases had no gene match. Germline V CDR1 and CDR2: SGHRS, YFSETQ. CDR3 residues: CASSPLAGGSETQYF. As DNA, the CDR3 is TGCGCCAGCAGCCCATTGGCAGGGGGTTCGGAGACCCAGTACTTC. The entire variable domain, with the rest obtained from reference TRBV5-1 and TRBJ2-5, is as follows: KAGVTQTPRYLIKTRGQQVTLSCSPISGHRSVSWYQQTPGQGLQFLFEYFSETQRNKGNFPGRFSGRQFSNSRSEMNVSTLELGDSALYLCASSPLAGGSETQYFGPGTRLLVL.

The genes are TRBV5-1 and TRBJ2-5; the match to TRBD1 covers 9 bases. V was clipped by 4 bases and J by 3 bases; unmatched bases: 10. Germline V gene lookup returns CDR1 SGHRS and CDR2 YFSETQ. The length of the CDR3 is 16 residues. The CDR3 spells CASSGNRGRGEETQYF. CDR3 coding DNA: TGCGCCAGCAGCGGTAACAGGGGGCGAGGGGAAGAGACCCAGTACTTC.

The chain employs TRBV11-2 and TRBJ2-1; 10 nucleotides line up with TRBD2. The CDR3 spans 13 residues. V dropped 6 bases and J dropped 9; count of bases not matched to a gene: 5. CDR1 is SGHAT and CDR2 is FQNNGV in the germline V gene. The CDR3 protein is CASSPGTSVEQFF. The CDR3 coding sequence is TGTGCCAGCAGTCCCGGGACTAGCGTTGAGCAGTTCTTC.

This chain uses TRBV24-1 with TRBJ1-5; D gene unclear. The V end lost 4 bases, the J end lost 15 bases, and 18 bases lay between the germline ends. The CDR3 has 13 amino acids. Looked up from germline, CDR1 is KGHDR and CDR2 is SFDVKD. DNA for the CDR3: TGTGCCACCAGTGACCCTCAATGGCCCGTCTGGCATTTT. Translated: CATSDPQWPVWHF.

The chain is built from TRBV30 and TRBJ2-2, with 9 positions matching TRBD1. V was clipped by 2 bases and J by 5 bases; unmatched bases: 15. Per germline, CDR1 GTSNPN and CDR2 SVGIG (reference sequence). The length of the CDR3 is 18 residues. CDR3 coding DNA: TGTGCCTGGAGTCCTCCCTTTCCGGGACAGGGAAGAACCGGGGAGCTGTTTTTT. Translating gives CAWSPPFPGQGRTGELFF. The whole variable domain, filled in from reference TRBV30 and TRBJ2-2, reads SQTIHQWPATLVQPVGSPLSLECTVEGTSNPNLYWYRQAAGRGLQLLFYSVGIGQISSEVPQNLSASRPQDRQFILSSKKLLLSDSGFYLCAWSPPFPGQGRTGELFFGEGSRLTVL.

J is TRBJ1-5 and V is TRBV6-6; perhaps TRBD1 as D (5 bases). The CDR3 runs 16 residues. V shed 6 bases and J shed 4 bases, with 19 bases lying between them. Per the germline V gene, CDR1 is MNHNY and CDR2 is SVGAGI (reference sequence). The DNA for the CDR3 is TGTGCCAGCAGCCAAACCGGGACTGCAACTAATCAGCCCCAGCATTTT. Protein: CASSQTGTATNQPQHF.

The J gene is TRBJ1-4, the V gene TRBV5-1; D remains ambiguous. CDR3 length: 14 amino acids. Trimming shortened V by 4 bases and J by 6 bases, and 13 bases separated the two germline ends. Germline CDR1 is SGHRS and CDR2 is YFSETQ. DNA for the CDR3: TGCGCCAGCAGCCCGCGGAGGGTGGATGAAAAACTGTTTTTT. This codes for CASSPRRVDEKLFF.

This clone has more than one count but fewer than ten. The V and J genes are TRBV5-5 and TRBJ2-3, with 8 nucleotides matching TRBD1. This CDR3 comprises 15 residues. Unmatched junction bases numbered 4, after V lost 4 bases and J lost 0 bases. Germline assignment: CDR1 SGHKS and CDR2 YYEKEE (reference sequence). CDR3 nucleotides: TGTGCCAGCAGCAGGGGACAGGCGAGCACAGATACGCAGTATTTT. Translating gives CASSRGQASTDTQYF.